Sequencing of this TCR beta chain was carried out in a study of beta chain features in type 1 diabetes. This clone turned up a few times. Its antigen is unknown. Points from the study as a whole: The cDNA sequencing approach could over-represent high-TCR-expressing cells. Among all four CD4+ subsets, Type 1 diabetes patients had TCRB CDR3s that were moderately but significantly shorter.

Reverse transcription of all isolated RNA meant that expressed TCRB transcripts were sequenced. Profiled with immunoSEQ multiplex PCR; TCRdb holds only in-frame clones, not every one. Of hundreds of thousands of clones listed, about an eighth are singletons. The sequencing sample was made of naive CD4+ T cells from blood. The sequence came from a man aged 18 to 35 with type 1 diabetes.

CDR3: CASKRTSYEQYF. DNA of the CDR3: TGTGCCAGCAAACGGACCTCCTACGAGCAGTACTTC. The V gene is TRBV28, the J gene TRBJ2-7; no firm D call. CDR1 is MDHEN and CDR2 is SYDVKM in the germline V gene. V was trimmed by 7 bases and J by 0 bases, leaving 7 bases between them. The CDR3 spans 12 residues.